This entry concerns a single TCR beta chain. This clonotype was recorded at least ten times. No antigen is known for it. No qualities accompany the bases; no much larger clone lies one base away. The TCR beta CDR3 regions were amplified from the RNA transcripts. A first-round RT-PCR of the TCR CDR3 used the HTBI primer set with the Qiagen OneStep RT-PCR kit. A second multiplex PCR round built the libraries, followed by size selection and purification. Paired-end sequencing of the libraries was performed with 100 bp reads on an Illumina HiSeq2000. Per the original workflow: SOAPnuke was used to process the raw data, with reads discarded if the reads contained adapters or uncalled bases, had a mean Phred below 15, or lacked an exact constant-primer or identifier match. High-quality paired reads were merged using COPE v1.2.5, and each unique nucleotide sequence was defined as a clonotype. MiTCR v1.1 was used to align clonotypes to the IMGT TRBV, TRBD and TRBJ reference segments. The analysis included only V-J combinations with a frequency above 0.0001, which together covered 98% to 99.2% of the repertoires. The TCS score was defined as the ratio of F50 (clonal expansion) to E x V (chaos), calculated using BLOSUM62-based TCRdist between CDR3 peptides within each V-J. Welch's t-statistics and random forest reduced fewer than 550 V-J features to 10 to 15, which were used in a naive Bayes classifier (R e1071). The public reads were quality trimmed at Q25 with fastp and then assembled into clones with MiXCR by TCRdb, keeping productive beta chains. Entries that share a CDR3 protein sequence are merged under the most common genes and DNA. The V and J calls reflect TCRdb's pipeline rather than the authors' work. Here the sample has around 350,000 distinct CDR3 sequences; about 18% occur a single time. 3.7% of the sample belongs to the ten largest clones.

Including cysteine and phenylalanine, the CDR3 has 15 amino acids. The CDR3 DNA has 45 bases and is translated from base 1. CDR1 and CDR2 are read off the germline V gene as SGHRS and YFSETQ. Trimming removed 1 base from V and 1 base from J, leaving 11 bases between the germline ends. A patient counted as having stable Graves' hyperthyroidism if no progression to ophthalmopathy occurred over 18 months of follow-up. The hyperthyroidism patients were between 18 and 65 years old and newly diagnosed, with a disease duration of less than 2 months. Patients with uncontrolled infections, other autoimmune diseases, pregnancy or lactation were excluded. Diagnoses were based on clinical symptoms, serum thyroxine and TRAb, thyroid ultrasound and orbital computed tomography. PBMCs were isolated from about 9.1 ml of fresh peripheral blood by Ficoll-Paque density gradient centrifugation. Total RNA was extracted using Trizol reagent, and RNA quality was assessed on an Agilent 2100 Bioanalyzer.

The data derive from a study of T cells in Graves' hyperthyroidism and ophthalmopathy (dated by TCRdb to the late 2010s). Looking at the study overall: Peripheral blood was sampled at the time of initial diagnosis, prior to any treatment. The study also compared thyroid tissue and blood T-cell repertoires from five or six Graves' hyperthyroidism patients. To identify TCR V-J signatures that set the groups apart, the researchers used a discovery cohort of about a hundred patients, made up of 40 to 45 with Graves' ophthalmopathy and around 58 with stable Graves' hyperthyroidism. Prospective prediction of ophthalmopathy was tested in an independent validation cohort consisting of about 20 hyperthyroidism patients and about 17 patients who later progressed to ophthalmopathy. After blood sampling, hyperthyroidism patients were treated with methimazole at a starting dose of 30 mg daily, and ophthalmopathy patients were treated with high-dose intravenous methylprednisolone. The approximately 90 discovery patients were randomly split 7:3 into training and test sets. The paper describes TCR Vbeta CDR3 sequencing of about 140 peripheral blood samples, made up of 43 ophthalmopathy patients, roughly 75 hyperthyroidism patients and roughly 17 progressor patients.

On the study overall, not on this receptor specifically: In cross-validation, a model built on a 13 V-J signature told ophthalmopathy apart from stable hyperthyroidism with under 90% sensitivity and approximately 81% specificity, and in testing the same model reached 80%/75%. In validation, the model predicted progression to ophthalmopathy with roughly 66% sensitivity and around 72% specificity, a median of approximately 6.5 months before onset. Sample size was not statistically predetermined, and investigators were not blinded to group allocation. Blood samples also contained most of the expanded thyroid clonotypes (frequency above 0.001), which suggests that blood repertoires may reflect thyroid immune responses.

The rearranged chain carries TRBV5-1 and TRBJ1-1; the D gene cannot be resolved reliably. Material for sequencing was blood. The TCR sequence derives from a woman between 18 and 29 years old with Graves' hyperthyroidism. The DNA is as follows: TGCGCCAGCAGCTTGCGAGGGAGCAAGAACACTGAAGCTTTCTTT. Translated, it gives CASSLRGSKNTEAFF.